What follows are 21 T cell receptor beta chains derived from one specimen sequenced in a study of OX40 agonist ivuxolimab in advanced cancers. TCRdb's copy holds only in-frame clones and misses some; the assay was immunoSEQ multiplex PCR. Found here are tens of thousands of clones, around 84% of them singletons; the top ten hold 0.8% to 1%. The sequences come from CD4+ or CD8+ T cells sorted from blood, collected in a trial of the OX40 agonist ivuxolimab. These receptor sequences come from an adult with an advanced solid tumor such as melanoma, head and neck, liver or kidney cancer.

The chain couples TRBV5-1 to TRBJ2-5, with D uncertain. The CDR3 covers 13 residues. V lost 0 bases to trimming and J lost 4 bases, with 7 bases between them. The germline gives CDR1 SGHRS, CDR2 YFSETQ. CDR3 DNA: TGCGCCAGCAGCTTGGGTAGTGCAGAGACCCAGTACTTC. As protein: CASSLGSAETQYF.

The chain employs TRBV9 and TRBJ1-4; D unclear. V lost 0 bases to trimming and J lost 0 bases, with 6 bases between them. In germline, CDR1 is SGDLS, CDR2 YYNGEE. The length of the CDR3 is 15 residues. In DNA form, the CDR3 reads TGTGCCAGCAGCGTAGGATCTGCAACTAATGAAAAACTGTTTTTT. Amino acid sequence: CASSVGSATNEKLFF.

This rearrangement joins TRBV9 to TRBJ2-2; 7 bases map to TRBD1. The junction had 10 bases not matched to a gene; V was cut back by 6 bases and J by 2 bases. CDR3 length equals 16 residues. Germline-derived CDR1 and CDR2 are SGDLS and YYNGEE. The CDR3 here is CASTRLQGTNTGELFF. The CDR3 DNA follows: TGTGCCAGCACCCGTTTACAGGGGACCAACACCGGGGAGCTGTTTTTT.

The chain uses TRBV7-2 and TRBJ1-2, with 7 bases identical to TRBD1. V dropped 2 bases and J dropped 2; count of bases not matched to a gene: 5. The CDR3 sequence is 15 residues long. Germline V gene lookup returns CDR1 SGHTA and CDR2 FQGNSA. The CDR3 here is CASSLRTGLNYGYTF. CDR3 bases: TGTGCCAGCAGCTTAAGGACAGGCCTAAACTATGGCTACACCTTC.

This clone was picked up one time. The V and J genes are TRBV5-5 and TRBJ2-7; 8 bases line up with TRBD1. V lost 4 bases, J lost 2 bases, and 14 bases stayed unmatched. Germline lookup yields CDR1 SGHKS and CDR2 YYEKEE (reference sequence). This CDR3 comprises 17 residues. The CDR3 spells CASSPGQVKAGTYEQYF. The CDR3 coding sequence is TGTGCCAGCAGCCCGGGACAGGTAAAAGCGGGTACCTACGAGCAGTACTTC.

This clone was picked up a small number of times. V and J are TRBV29-1 and TRBJ2-5; D may be TRBD1 or TRBD2 (5 bases each). Germline CDR1 SQVTM, CDR2 ANQGSEA. Trimming removed 0 bases at V and 5 bases at J, with 10 bases between. This CDR3 comprises 13 residues. The CDR3 DNA reads TGCAGCGTTGAAGAAGTCAGGGAGGAGACCCAGTACTTC. The encoded protein is CSVEEVREETQYF.

The chain has TRBV7-9 and TRBJ2-2; possible D gene TRBD2, 7 bases. V was cut by 5 bases and J by 7 bases, with 20 bases left in between. This CDR3 has 16 residues. Germline CDR1 SEHNR, CDR2 FQNEAQ (reference sequence). DNA of the CDR3: TGTGCCAGCAGCAACCCCCTGGGGGGGCACAACGGGGAGCTGTTTTTT. This gives the protein CASSNPLGGHNGELFF.

The chain recombines TRBV5-1 with TRBJ1-2; D not resolved. The CDR3 has 14 amino acids. V was cut by 4 bases and J by 8 bases, with 18 bases left in between. Germline-derived CDR1 and CDR2 are SGHRS and YFSETQ. CDR3 coding DNA: TGCGCCAGCAGCCCTAGACACCCCGGCGAGGGCTACACCTTC. This gives the protein CASSPRHPGEGYTF. The whole variable domain, remainder taken from reference TRBV5-1 and TRBJ1-2, is KAGVTQTPRYLIKTRGQQVTLSCSPISGHRSVSWYQQTPGQGLQFLFEYFSETQRNKGNFPGRFSGRQFSNSRSEMNVSTLELGDSALYLCASSPRHPGEGYTFGSGTRLTVV.

The chain combines TRBV7-8 with TRBJ1-3, with a possible D match to TRBD1 (6 bases). Trimming stripped 1 base from V and 6 bases from J, with 13 bases between. This CDR3 spans 15 amino acids. Germline CDR1 is SGHVS and CDR2 is FQNEAQ. Here the CDR3 reads CASSLGPGGQNTIYF. The CDR3 region has the DNA TGTGCCAGCAGCTTAGGGCCGGGGGGCCAAAACACCATATATTTT.

This clone occurred a few times. The chain joins TRBV5-1 to TRBJ2-2; no clear D gene. This CDR3 has 15 amino acids. Trimming took 0 bases from V and 5 from J, leaving 11 bases between them. Looked up from germline, CDR1 is SGHRS and CDR2 is YFSETQ. The CDR3 protein is CASSLDEGPTGELFF. Here the CDR3 DNA reads TGCGCCAGCAGCTTGGATGAAGGGCCAACCGGGGAGCTGTTTTTT. The variable domain in full, with the rest retrieved from reference TRBV5-1 and TRBJ2-2, is KAGVTQTPRYLIKTRGQQVTLSCSPISGHRSVSWYQQTPGQGLQFLFEYFSETQRNKGNFPGRFSGRQFSNSRSEMNVSTLELGDSALYLCASSLDEGPTGELFFGEGSRLTVL.

The rearrangement links TRBV2 to TRBJ2-5; D gene ambiguous. The CDR3 extends over 13 amino acids. The germline V gene encodes CDR1 SNHLY and CDR2 FYNNEI. V dropped 6 bases and J dropped 5 bases, with 13 bases sitting between them. CDR3: CASRRKGGETQYF. CDR3 in DNA: TGTGCCAGCAGGCGGAAGGGTGGGGAGACCCAGTACTTC.

The chain links TRBV5-1 to TRBJ2-2; D uncertain. The CDR3 spans 18 residues. CDR1 is SGHRS and CDR2 is YFSETQ in the germline V gene. V lost 0 bases and J lost 1, with 16 bases in between. The CDR3 bases are TGCGCCAGCAGCTTGGATCTGGCCCCAGGTTTGAACACCGGGGAGCTGTTTTTT. Amino acid sequence: CASSLDLAPGLNTGELFF.

This chain joins TRBV11-2 and TRBJ1-2; possible D gene TRBD1, 6 bases. From germline, CDR1 is SGHAT and CDR2 FQNNGV. V lost 4 bases, J lost 4 bases, and 10 bases lay in between. This CDR3 region has 13 residues. Here the CDR3 DNA reads TGTGCCAGCAGCTCTGGACAGCCCTATGGCTACACCTTC. Its translation is CASSSGQPYGYTF.

The chain links TRBV5-1 to TRBJ1-2; D unclear. With 2 bases removed from V and 2 bases from J, the gap between germline ends came to 7 bases. The CDR3 contains 13 residues. From germline, CDR1 is SGHRS and CDR2 YFSETQ. The DNA of the CDR3 is TGCGCCAGCAGCTTTGGCGTCAACTATGGCTACACCTTC. Translating it yields CASSFGVNYGYTF.

CDR3 bases: TGTGCCAGCAGTCTGGACAGGTTAAGCTACGAGCAGTACTTC. Its protein product is CASSLDRLSYEQYF. The V gene is TRBV27, the J gene TRBJ2-7, with 7 bases matching TRBD1. This CDR3 comprises 14 residues. Trimming took 5 bases from V and 3 from J; bases not matched to a gene: 7. Germline lookup yields CDR1 MNHEY and CDR2 SMNVEV (reference sequence).

V and J are TRBV2 and TRBJ2-5; 10 bases are a match to TRBD2. This CDR3 contains 16 residues. The J segment lost 4 bases and the V segment lost 6 bases, leaving 11 bases of the junction unmatched. Looked up from germline, CDR1 is SNHLY and CDR2 is FYNNEI. The CDR3 region has the DNA TGTGCCAGCAGGGCGAGCGGGGGGGCCAAGGGAGAGACCCAGTACTTC. Translating it yields CASRASGGAKGETQYF.

This clone is medium-sized within its sample. The chain has TRBV2 and TRBJ1-1; 9 bases agree with TRBD1. J was trimmed by 8 bases and V by 5 bases; bases with no gene match: 6. CDR1 is SNHLY and CDR2 is FYNNEI in the germline V gene. This CDR3 is built from 13 residues. The CDR3 loop is CASSSDRGYEAFF. CDR3 coding DNA: TGTGCCAGCAGTTCTGACAGGGGGTACGAAGCTTTCTTT.

This clone was counted between two and nine times. V usage is TRBV5-5 and J usage is TRBJ2-2; a possible D gene is TRBD2 (5 bases). V gave up 0 bases and J gave up 5 bases, with 11 bases separating them. Germline-derived CDR1 and CDR2 are SGHKS and YYEKEE (reference sequence). This CDR3 spans 15 amino acids. The chain's CDR3 is CASSLERVVTGELFF. CDR3 in DNA: TGTGCCAGCAGCTTGGAGAGGGTAGTTACCGGGGAGCTGTTTTTT.

The genes are TRBV7-2 and TRBJ1-2, with D unclear. The CDR3 runs 12 residues. Per the germline V gene, CDR1 is SGHTA and CDR2 is FQGNSA. The ends were cut back, 2 bases at V and 2 bases at J, with 3 bases in the middle. The CDR3: CASSLLNYGYTF. For the CDR3, the DNA is TGTGCCAGCAGCTTACTGAACTATGGCTACACCTTC.

The V gene is TRBV5-6, the J gene TRBJ1-2, with D unresolved. The CDR3 spans 14 residues. CDR1 SGHDT and CDR2 YYEEEE come from the germline V gene. Trimming took 0 bases from V and 4 from J, leaving 10 bases between them. CDR3 loop: CASSLAVRSYGYTF. The CDR3 nucleotides read TGTGCCAGCAGCTTGGCAGTCAGGAGCTATGGCTACACCTTC.

The chain links TRBV10-3 to TRBJ1-1; no clear D gene. The CDR3 has 13 residues. The germline V and J ends were trimmed by 0 bases and 5 bases, with 7 bases remaining between them. Germline CDR1 ENHRY, CDR2 SYGVKD. CDR3 sequence: CAISESLDTEAFF. CDR3 in DNA: TGTGCCATCAGTGAGTCTCTGGATACTGAAGCTTTCTTT.